This TCR beta chain was identified in a study of blood T cell repertoires in COVID-19. Turning to the study itself: Samples of COVID-19 (acute and convalescent) were obtained from the United States, Italy and Spain. T cells, B-cell-depleted T cells, or PBMCs supplied cDNA or gDNA.

Authors' data handling: Nucleated cell number was recorded as an estimate derived from reference gene primer amplification. Data came from immunoSEQ multiplex PCR; TCRdb stores just in-frame clones and leaves some out. That table is the source of V, J and clone size, and D and trimming were worked out from the DNA. Seen here are roughly 190,000 clones, 85% to 90% observed once, and the top ten hold roughly 3.3%. Germline values: CDR1 MDHEN, CDR2 SYDVKM. The CDR3 contains 16 residues. J gave up 6 bases and V 5 bases, and 12 bases lay outside the gene matches. Input material: peripheral blood. This rearrangement joins TRBV28 to TRBJ2-7, with TRBD2 matching over 11 bases. The clonotype was recovered from a man younger than 35 with active or convalescent COVID-19. CDR3 sequence reads: CASSPGLAVTPGEQYF. CDR3 coding DNA: TGTGCCAGCAGTCCGGGACTAGCGGTAACGCCGGGCGAGCAGTACTTC.